One and the same sample provided the 21 T cell receptor beta chains below, sequenced in a study of beta chain features in type 1 diabetes. The study's findings and limits: Within each of all four CD4+ subsets, Type 1 diabetes patients had TCRB CDR3s that were moderately but significantly shorter.

These TCRs' antigens remain unknown. Reverse transcribing all isolated RNA meant expressed TCRB transcripts were sequenced. The method was immunoSEQ multiplex PCR; TCRdb's version includes in-frame clones alone and lacks a portion of them. The sample lists tens of thousands of clones, 50% to 55% occurring once. Sequenced input: Tregs from blood. The receptors stem from a woman aged 40 to 50 with type 1 diabetes.

This chain links TRBV10-3 with TRBJ2-5; TRBD2 is a possible D gene (5 bases). This CDR3 contains 15 residues. V dropped 0 bases and J dropped 1 base, with 9 bases sitting between them. The germline V gene has CDR1 ENHRY and CDR2 SYGVKD. The CDR3 here is CAISESIGIQETQYF. CDR3 DNA: TGTGCCATCAGTGAGTCGATCGGGATCCAAGAGACCCAGTACTTC.

Here the CDR3 reads CASSYGQGTGGGTEAFF. The DNA for the CDR3 is TGTGCCAGCAGCTACGGACAGGGGACCGGGGGAGGCACTGAAGCTTTCTTT. The chain carries TRBV7-9 and TRBJ1-1, with 9 bases matching TRBD1. This CDR3 contains 17 residues. Losses at the gene ends were 4 bases for V and 4 bases for J; bases not matched to a gene: 13. Germline values: CDR1 SEHNR, CDR2 FQNEAQ (reference sequence).

V gene TRBV6-5 combines with J gene TRBJ1-4; D not resolved. The germline gives CDR1 MNHEY, CDR2 SVGAGI. Deletions cut 4 bases from V and 10 bases from J, with 16 bases between. The CDR3 spans 14 residues. The DNA for the CDR3 is TGTGCCAGCAGTTCGGGAGGAAACCGGGGAAAACTGTTTTTT. Amino acid sequence: CASSSGGNRGKLFF.

This chain uses TRBV5-6 with TRBJ1-2; D gene ambiguous. Germline-derived CDR1 and CDR2 are SGHDT and YYEEEE. This CDR3 contains 12 residues. Trimming cost V 2 bases and J 5 bases, with 7 bases left between them. CDR3: CASSLQTYGYTF. Here the CDR3 DNA reads TGTGCCAGCAGCTTACAGACGTATGGCTACACCTTC.

The chain combines TRBV28 with TRBJ2-5, with TRBD2 matching 9 bases. Trimming removed 3 bases from V and 4 bases from J; junction bases left unmatched: 6. The CDR3 length is 15 residues. The V gene's germline CDR1 is MDHEN and CDR2 SYDVKM. This CDR3 is CASSFHSGGLETQYF. The CDR3 coding sequence is TGTGCCAGCAGTTTCCATAGCGGGGGCCTAGAGACCCAGTACTTC.

V and J are TRBV5-1 and TRBJ1-1; TRBD1 matches at 9 bases. The J segment lost 1 base and the V segment lost 1 base, leaving 2 bases of the junction unmatched. The V gene's germline CDR1 is SGHRS and CDR2 YFSETQ. The CDR3 contains 15 residues. The DNA of the CDR3 is TGCGCCAGCAGCTTGAGGGACAGGGAGAACACTGAAGCTTTCTTT. This encodes CASSLRDRENTEAFF. The entire variable domain, with the rest obtained from reference TRBV5-1 and TRBJ1-1, is as follows: KAGVTQTPRYLIKTRGQQVTLSCSPISGHRSVSWYQQTPGQGLQFLFEYFSETQRNKGNFPGRFSGRQFSNSRSEMNVSTLELGDSALYLCASSLRDRENTEAFFGQGTRLTVV.

The table lists this clone with a count of one. This chain joins TRBV28 and TRBJ1-5; a weak D match, TRBD1 (6 bases). This CDR3 has 15 amino acids. V shed 7 bases and J shed 6 bases, with 19 bases lying between them. Germline values: CDR1 MDHEN, CDR2 SYDVKM. The CDR3 loop reads CASTPWEGESQPQHF. The CDR3 coding sequence is TGTGCCAGCACCCCCTGGGAGGGGGAAAGTCAGCCCCAGCATTTT.

This clone was picked up one time. The rearrangement uses TRBV28 and TRBJ2-2; no reliable D call. The CDR3 spans 13 residues. The V gene lost 7 bases and the J gene lost 0 bases, with 6 bases spanning the gap. Germline V lookup: CDR1 MDHEN, CDR2 SYDVKM. The chain's CDR3 is CASKLPNTGELFF. DNA for the CDR3: TGTGCCAGCAAACTTCCGAACACCGGGGAGCTGTTTTTT.

The chain recombines TRBV28 with TRBJ2-1, with 7 bases matching TRBD1. The CDR3 is 15 amino acids. V gave up 8 bases and J gave up 4 bases; unmatched junction bases: 11. The germline V gene has CDR1 MDHEN and CDR2 SYDVKM. This CDR3 reads CASLSFGTAYNEQFF. CDR3 DNA sequence: TGTGCCAGCCTCTCCTTCGGGACAGCTTACAATGAGCAGTTCTTC.

The J gene is TRBJ1-2, the V gene TRBV19; 8 nucleotides align to TRBD1. The CDR3 loop spans 17 amino acids. CDR1 is LNHDA, CDR2 SQIVND, per germline (reference sequence). After removal of 6 bases from V and 3 bases from J, the junction contained 15 bases not matched to a gene. The CDR3 here is CASRPPLRGHGDYGYTF. Here the CDR3 DNA reads TGTGCCAGTAGACCCCCACTCAGGGGGCACGGCGACTATGGCTACACCTTC. Using reference TRBV19 and TRBJ1-2 for the parts outside the CDR3, the full variable domain is DGGITQSPKYLFRKEGQNVTLSCEQNLNHDAMYWYRQDPGQGLRLIYYSQIVNDFQKGDIAEGYSVSREKKESFPLTVTSAQKNPTAFYLCASRPPLRGHGDYGYTFGSGTRLTVV.

The chain combines TRBV30 with TRBJ2-5; weak D call: TRBD2 (7 bases). V shed 5 bases and J shed 11 bases, with 24 bases lying between them. This CDR3 spans 14 amino acids. The germline CDR1 and CDR2 sequences are GTSNPN and SVGIG (reference sequence). CDR3 coding DNA: TGTGCCTGGTCCTACCGGACGGGGAGGGGGGAGCAGTACTTC. It codes for CAWSYRTGRGEQYF. The variable domain in full, completed from reference TRBV30 and TRBJ2-5, reads SQTIHQWPATLVQPVGSPLSLECTVEGTSNPNLYWYRQAAGRGLQLLFYSVGIGQISSEVPQNLSASRPQDRQFILSSKKLLLSDSGFYLCAWSYRTGRGEQYFGPGTRLLVL.

A word on this clone: An end of the junction differs from the germline gene, which may be a read error. The chain carries TRBV5-1 and TRBJ1-1, with no clear D. From germline, CDR1 is SGHRS and CDR2 YFSETQ. The CDR3 contains 13 residues. CDR3 coding DNA: TGCGCCAGCCGCTTCCGGGAGAACACTGAAGCTTTCTTT. It encodes CASRFRENTEAFF.

The chain is built from TRBV7-2 and TRBJ2-3, with a possible D match to TRBD1 (6 bases). CDR1 is SGHTA, CDR2 FQGNSA, per germline. The CDR3 length is 14 residues. Deletions cut 6 bases from V and 4 bases from J, with 14 bases between. This CDR3 is CASRGRGWADTQYF. The CDR3 region has the DNA TGTGCCAGCAGAGGTAGGGGGTGGGCAGATACGCAGTATTTT.

The table lists this clone with a few counts. The gene calls are TRBV20-1 and TRBJ1-2; 10 bases align to TRBD1. The CDR3 runs to 11 residues. Per germline, CDR1 DFQATT and CDR2 SNEGSKA (reference sequence). CDR3 in amino acids: CSSWTGGYYTF. The CDR3 region has the DNA TGCAGCTCCTGGACAGGGGGGTACTACACCTTC.

The chain combines TRBV18 with TRBJ2-1; 7 nucleotides line up with TRBD2. The V segment lost 0 bases and the J segment 5 bases; nucleotides outside the gene matches: 10. Germline assignment: CDR1 KGHSH and CDR2 LQKENI. This CDR3 spans 17 amino acids. The CDR3 sequence is CASSPPKGLAANNEQFF. CDR3 nucleotides: TGTGCCAGCTCACCACCGAAGGGGCTAGCGGCTAACAATGAGCAGTTCTTC.

V usage is TRBV5-5 and J usage is TRBJ1-5, with D possibly matching TRBD1 (5 bases). This CDR3 spans 14 amino acids. V shed 0 bases and J shed 9 bases, with 13 bases lying between them. CDR1 and CDR2 (germline): SGHKS, YYEKEE (reference sequence). The CDR3 region is CASSLAGGHPPQHF. CDR3 in DNA: TGTGCCAGCAGCTTGGCCGGGGGTCACCCGCCCCAGCATTTT.

The V and J genes are TRBV5-4 and TRBJ1-2; no definite D call. The germline V gene encodes CDR1 SGHNT and CDR2 YYREEE (reference sequence). The CDR3 length is 13 residues. V was shortened by 0 bases and J by 4 bases, with 7 bases between the two germline ends. CDR3 protein: CASSLGGGYGYTF. For the CDR3, the DNA is TGTGCCAGCAGCTTGGGAGGAGGCTATGGCTACACCTTC.

This clone turned up a few times. V is TRBV7-9 and J is TRBJ1-6; D might be TRBD1 (5 bases). This CDR3 is 14 amino acids long. V lost 0 bases and J lost 7, with 7 bases in between. The germline CDR1 and CDR2 sequences are SEHNR and FQNEAQ (reference sequence). The CDR3, as DNA: TGTGCCAGCAGCTTAGCGGCAGGGAATTCACCCCTCCACTTT. This codes for CASSLAAGNSPLHF.

The V gene is TRBV7-2, the J gene TRBJ1-2, with unresolved D. Germline V gene lookup returns CDR1 SGHTA and CDR2 FQGNSA. The CDR3 length is 15 residues. V was cut by 1 base and J by 2 bases, with 11 bases left in between. The CDR3 DNA sequence: TGTGCCAGCAGCTTAGTAGTAACCGCGAACTATGGCTACACCTTC. Translating gives CASSLVVTANYGYTF. Using reference TRBV7-2 and TRBJ1-2 for the parts outside the CDR3, the full variable domain is GAGVSQSPSNKVTEKGKDVELRCDPISGHTALYWYRQSLGQGLEFLIYFQGNSAPDKSGLPSDRFSAERTGGSVSTLTIQRTQQEDSAVYLCASSLVVTANYGYTFGSGTRLTVV.

The rearrangement joins TRBV7-3 to TRBJ2-1; D gene unclear. V was cut by 1 base and J by 10 bases, with 14 bases left in between. This CDR3 is built from 14 residues. In germline, CDR1 is SGHTA, CDR2 FQGTGA. Written as DNA, the CDR3 is TGTGCCAGCAGCTTAAATCTAGTTCTTGGGGAGCAGTTCTTC. Translated: CASSLNLVLGEQFF.

This clone was recorded only once. This sequence joins TRBV28 and TRBJ1-5; D not certain. With 5 bases removed from V and 4 bases from J, the gap between germline ends came to 12 bases. Germline CDR1 MDHEN, CDR2 SYDVKM. The CDR3 sequence is 14 residues long. In DNA form, the CDR3 reads TGTGCCAGCAGTCTAGCCCAGTTAAATCAGCCCCAGCATTTT. As protein: CASSLAQLNQPQHF.